This T cell receptor beta chain was captured in a study of blood T cell repertoires in COVID-19. The assay was immunoSEQ multiplex PCR, and TCRdb's table has in-frame clones only and misses some. The data contain roughly 150,000 clones, about 77% of them seen just once; the ten biggest clones take up about 14%. This clone was detected once. The germline gives CDR1 LNHDA, CDR2 SQIVND (reference sequence). The CDR3 spans 17 residues. The germline V and J ends were trimmed by 1 base and 3 bases, with 19 bases remaining between them. The V gene is TRBV19, the J gene TRBJ2-7; the D gene is possibly TRBD2 (5 bases). The sequence was collected from a woman older than 75 with acute or convalescent COVID-19. The sequencing sample was made of peripheral blood. As DNA, the CDR3 is TGTGCCAGTAGTATAGGCCCCCCGGCGACGGGGAACTACGAGCAGTACTTC. Translated: CASSIGPPATGNYEQYF.